This is a list of T cell receptor beta chains from one sample in a study of blood T cell repertoires in COVID-19. Measured with immunoSEQ multiplex PCR; TCRdb has only the in-frame clones, and not every one. The repertoire holds some 210,000 clones, with 84% as singletons. Sequenced: peripheral blood. The receptors were gathered from a human donor in a cohort sampled during active COVID-19. Both conserved end residues are part of each CDR3. The D gene is left open where the match is weak. Expanded clones get a size class; other rows say once, few or many, or leave the size out.

abundance	v_gene	j_gene	d_gene	CDR3nt	CDR3aa
.	TRBV11-2	TRBJ2-1	TRBD2	TGTGCCAGCAGCCAAACTAGCGGGACACACAATGAGCAGTTCTTC	CASSQTSGTHNEQFF
.	TRBV5-1	TRBJ2-1	.	TGCGCCAGCAGCCGGGTGTTGGAGAATGAGCAGTTCTTC	CASSRVLENEQFF
.	TRBV14	TRBJ2-1	.	TGTGCCAGCAGCCCAGATGGCCATGAGCAGTTCTTC	CASSPDGHEQFF
.	TRBV3-1/TRBV3-2	TRBJ2-1	.	TGTGCCAGCAGCCAAGATAAGGTCAGGGGACCCTCCTACAATGAGCAGTTCTTC	CASSQDKVRGPSYNEQFF
.	TRBV15	TRBJ2-7	TRBD2	TGTGCCACCAGCAGAGTTGGGACTAGGGTTGACGAGCAGTACTTC	CATSRVGTRVDEQYF
once	TRBV5-1	TRBJ2-6	.	TGCGCCAGCAGCTTGGCGGGCTCTGGGGCCAACGTCCTGACTTTC	CASSLAGSGANVLTF
.	TRBV15	TRBJ1-2	TRBD1	TGTGCCACCAGCAGAGACAGGACAGGCTATGGCTACACCTTC	CATSRDRTGYGYTF
.	TRBV28	TRBJ1-2	.	TGTGCCAGCAGTTTAATGGGCCTTGGCTACACCTTC	CASSLMGLGYTF
.	TRBV7-2	TRBJ1-6	.	TGTGCCAGCAGCTTTGGGGCGAATTCACCCCTCCACTTT	CASSFGANSPLHF
.	TRBV6-5	TRBJ2-5	.	TGTGCCAGCAGTTACTCAGGGGCTCGGACCCAGTACTTC	CASSYSGARTQYF
.	TRBV6-5	TRBJ1-1	.	TGTGCCAGCAGACCGGACAGAGGCGGAGCTTTCTTT	CASRPDRGGAFF
.	TRBV18	TRBJ1-1	.	TGTGCCAGCTCACCACCGACTTCTCGTCGGGAGGGTATGACTGAAGCTTTCTTT	CASSPPTSRREGMTEAFF
.	TRBV9	TRBJ2-3	.	TGTGCCAGCAGCTTCAGTATGGCAGATACGCAGTATTTT	CASSFSMADTQYF
.	TRBV5-1	TRBJ2-3	TRBD1	TGCGCCAGCAGCTTACAGGGGGCTCACACAGATACGCAGTATTTT	CASSLQGAHTDTQYF
.	TRBV11-2	TRBJ2-5	TRBD2	TGTGCCAGCAGCCCGGGACTAGCCGAAGAGACCCAGTACTTC	CASSPGLAEETQYF
once	TRBV9	TRBJ1-1	TRBD1	TGTGCCAGCAGCGCAGGGGGCTGGGACGTGAACACTGAAGCTTTCTTT	CASSAGGWDVNTEAFF
.	TRBV5-1	TRBJ2-6	TRBD2	TGCGCCAGCAGCCCTACAGCGGGGGCTTCCTCTGGGGCCAACGTCCTGACTTTC	CASSPTAGASSGANVLTF
.	TRBV30	TRBJ1-6	.	TGTGCCTGGAGTGCACAGGATAATTCACCCCTCCACTTT	CAWSAQDNSPLHF
.	TRBV4-1	TRBJ2-1	TRBD1	TGCGCCAGCAGCCCAGACGGGACAGGGGCCTACAATGAGCAGTTCTTC	CASSPDGTGAYNEQFF
.	TRBV2	TRBJ1-2	TRBD1	TGTGCCAGCAGCCTGGGACAGGGGAACTATGGCTACACCTTC	CASSLGQGNYGYTF
.	TRBV9	TRBJ2-1	TRBD2	TGTGCCAGCAGCGTAGCCCCCGGGGGTCTAGCGGGATTATACAATGAGCAGTTCTTC	CASSVAPGGLAGLYNEQFF
.	TRBV6-5	TRBJ1-1	.	TGTGCCAGCAGTTACGCGCCGTCGGGTACCTTTGAAGCTTTCTTT	CASSYAPSGTFEAFF
.	TRBV2	TRBJ1-1	.	TGTGCCAGCAGTGAAAAGGGAAGCGGCACTGAAGCTTTCTTT	CASSEKGSGTEAFF
.	TRBV9	TRBJ2-3	TRBD1	TGTGCCAGCAGCACCGACAGGGTCCGCACAGATACGCAGTATTTT	CASSTDRVRTDTQYF
.	TRBV6-5	TRBJ2-1	TRBD2	TGTGCCAGCAGTTCCCTCGGGGGGGTCCACAATGAGCAGTTCTTC	CASSSLGGVHNEQFF
.	TRBV6-5	TRBJ2-5	TRBD2	TGTGCCAGCTCCAGCGGGGGGGCCTGGGAGACCCAGTACTTC	CASSSGGAWETQYF
.	TRBV5-4	TRBJ1-4	.	TGTGCCAGCAGCTTGGGTGTGCGGCAGGGAGAAAAACTGTTTTTT	CASSLGVRQGEKLFF
.	TRBV27	TRBJ1-5	.	TGTGCCAGCAAAAGGGTAGCGGACAATCAGCCCCAGCATTTT	CASKRVADNQPQHF
few	TRBV10-3	TRBJ2-3	.	TGTGCCATCAGTGAGACGGTCCCGCCGAACACAGATACGCAGTATTTT	CAISETVPPNTDTQYF
once	TRBV7-7	TRBJ2-2	TRBD2	TGTGCTAGCAGCCTTTCTAGCGGGAGTTCCACCGGGGAGCTGTTTTTT	CASSLSSGSSTGELFF
once	TRBV5-1	TRBJ2-3	TRBD2	TGCGCCAGCAGCTTGGGGGTAGGCGGGAGTTCAGATACGCAGTATTTT	CASSLGVGGSSDTQYF
few	TRBV6-4	TRBJ1-6	.	TGTGCCAGCAGTGAGCAGGGGTTGGGTCTAGGTTCACCCCTCCACTTT	CASSEQGLGLGSPLHF
.	TRBV6-5	TRBJ2-4	.	TGTGCCAGCAGTTACTCGGGGGGACGGGGAAACATTCAGTACTTC	CASSYSGGRGNIQYF
.	TRBV27	TRBJ1-5	TRBD1	TGTGCCAGCCAGGGACAGGGAAGGAATCAGCCCCAGCATTTT	CASQGQGRNQPQHF
.	TRBV6-6	TRBJ1-5	.	TGTGCCAGCAGTTACGCGGGTGTCGTTCAGCCCCAGCATTTT	CASSYAGVVQPQHF
.	TRBV28	TRBJ1-2	TRBD1	TGTGCCAGCAGTTTTCTCGACAGGGAAGGCTATGGCTACACCTTC	CASSFLDREGYGYTF